This TCR beta chain derives from a study of regulatory T cells in long-lasting Graves disease. Study details: Disease was considered persistent Graves' disease after over 5 years of antithyroid drugs (with positive TSH receptor antibodies).

V gave up 0 bases and J gave up 6 bases, with 6 bases separating them. Germline assignment: CDR1 MNHEY and CDR2 SVGAGI. The CDR3 has 12 residues. This clonotype was observed many times. Time point indicated: persistent/refractory GD, antithyroid drugs over 5 years with positive TRAb. PBMC-extracted RNA yielded the TCR library. The authors built TCR beta libraries using iRepertoire HTBI primers and Arm-PCR of CDR3 regions. TCRdb re-analysed the multiplex PCR reads in MiXCR, keeping a single row per CDR3 protein. The sample holds 450,000 or so distinct CDR3 sequences; 20% to 25% are singletons and the top ten take 10% to 15%.

Sequenced material: peripheral blood mononuclear cells (PBMCs), taken when the disease was refractory, from a patient treated with antithyroid drugs. The clonotype originates from a female donor with Graves disease. The chain joins TRBV6-5 to TRBJ2-7, with no clear D. CDR3 in DNA: TGTGCCAGCAGTTACTCTCCACCCGAGCAGTACTTC. Translating gives CASSYSPPEQYF.